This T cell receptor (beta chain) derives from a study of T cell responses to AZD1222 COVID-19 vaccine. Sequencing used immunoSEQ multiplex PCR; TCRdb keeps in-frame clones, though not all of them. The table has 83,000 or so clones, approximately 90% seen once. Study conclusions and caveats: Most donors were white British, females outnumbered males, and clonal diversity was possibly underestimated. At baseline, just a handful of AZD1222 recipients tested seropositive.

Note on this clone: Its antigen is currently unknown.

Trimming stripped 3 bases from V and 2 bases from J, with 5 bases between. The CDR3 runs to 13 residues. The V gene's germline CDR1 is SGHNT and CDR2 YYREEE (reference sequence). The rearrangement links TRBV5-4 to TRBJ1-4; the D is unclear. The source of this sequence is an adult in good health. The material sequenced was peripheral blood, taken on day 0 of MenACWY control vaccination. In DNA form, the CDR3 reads TGTGCCAGCAGCTATACGACTAATGAAAAACTGTTTTTT. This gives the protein CASSYTTNEKLFF.